Listed below are T cell receptor beta chains from one sample, sequenced in a study of cytomegalovirus exposure and HLA in healthy donors. Sequencing was performed with immunoSEQ multiplex PCR; in TCRdb, only in-frame clones are kept and a portion is missing. This table has around 71,000 clones, approximately 94% appearing once. The sequencing input was PBMCs. These receptor sequences come from a man between 18 and 29 years old in good health and CMV-seropositive. The CDR3 runs from the conserved cysteine through the conserved F or W. D genes are given only for firm matches. Size tells how often a clone was seen (once, few, many) or the class of an expanded clone, and some rows leave it out.

V gene	clone size	CDR3 length	D gene	J gene	CDR3 protein	CDR3 DNA
TRBV6-4	NA	14	TRBD2	TRBJ2-3	CASSPGLAADTQYF	TGTGCCAGCAGTCCGGGACTAGCGGCAGATACGCAGTATTTT
TRBV11-2	NA	15	TRBD2	TRBJ2-7	CASSLDGTITYEQYF	TGTGCCAGCAGCTTAGATGGGACTATCACCTACGAGCAGTACTTC
TRBV30	NA	13	NA	TRBJ1-2	CAWSVQERVGYTF	TGTGCCTGGAGTGTACAAGAGAGGGTTGGCTACACCTTC
TRBV6-5	NA	13	NA	TRBJ1-1	CASSHGGGTEAFF	TGTGCCAGCAGTCACGGGGGTGGGACTGAAGCTTTCTTT
TRBV10-2	NA	14	TRBD2	TRBJ2-5	CASSETGGQETQYF	TGCGCCAGCAGTGAAACGGGGGGGCAGGAGACCCAGTACTTC
TRBV16	NA	17	TRBD2	TRBJ2-7	CASSPPPLAGGTYEQYF	TGTGCCAGCAGCCCCCCTCCCCTAGCGGGGGGAACCTACGAGCAGTACTTC
TRBV7-8	once	13	NA	TRBJ2-3	CASSFPSADTQYF	TGTGCCAGCAGCTTTCCGAGCGCAGATACGCAGTATTTT
TRBV7-8	NA	15	TRBD1	TRBJ1-5	CASSPRTGGDQPQHF	TGTGCCAGCAGCCCAAGGACAGGGGGGGATCAGCCCCAGCATTTT
TRBV28	NA	14	NA	TRBJ2-5	CASQTGTLQETQYF	TGTGCCAGCCAAACAGGGACCCTTCAAGAGACCCAGTACTTC
TRBV28	once	16	NA	TRBJ1-1	CASSLGGAPADTEAFF	TGTGCCAGCAGTTTGGGGGGGGCCCCTGCCGACACTGAAGCTTTCTTT
TRBV9	NA	13	TRBD1	TRBJ1-2	CASTRQGDYGYTF	TGTGCCAGCACCCGACAGGGCGACTATGGCTACACCTTC
TRBV19	NA	12	NA	TRBJ1-6	CASSLHTEPLHF	TGTGCCAGTAGCCTCCACACAGAACCCCTCCACTTT
TRBV13	NA	14	TRBD1	TRBJ2-7	CASSIRQGKGEQYF	TGTGCCAGCAGCATTCGACAGGGCAAGGGGGAGCAGTACTTC
TRBV7-3	NA	14	TRBD1	TRBJ1-2	CASSLSGTESGYTF	TGTGCCAGCAGCTTAAGTGGGACAGAGTCTGGCTACACCTTC
TRBV27	NA	17	TRBD2	TRBJ2-7	CASSLEGTSGGTYEQYF	TGTGCCAGCAGTTTAGAAGGGACTAGCGGGGGAACCTACGAGCAGTACTTC
TRBV5-1	once	12	NA	TRBJ1-1	CASSWAGNEAFF	TGCGCCAGCAGCTGGGCGGGGAATGAAGCTTTCTTT
TRBV6-5	NA	13	TRBD1	TRBJ1-4	CASRDPGGEKLFF	TGTGCCAGCAGGGATCCAGGGGGCGAAAAACTGTTTTTT
TRBV9	NA	15	TRBD2	TRBJ2-1	CASSVTSGSFNEQFF	TGTGCCAGCAGCGTTACTAGCGGGAGTTTTAATGAGCAGTTCTTC
TRBV5-5	NA	15	NA	TRBJ1-4	CASSPGGQMYEKLFF	TGTGCCAGCAGCCCGGGGGGGCAAATGTATGAAAAACTGTTTTTT
TRBV6-5	NA	14	NA	TRBJ2-7	CASSYQRTAYEQYF	TGTGCCAGCAGTTACCAAAGGACAGCCTACGAGCAGTACTTC
TRBV4-2	NA	15	NA	TRBJ2-3	CASSQGGPPTDTQYF	TGTGCCAGCAGCCAAGGCGGGCCACCCACAGATACGCAGTATTTT
TRBV7-8	NA	15	TRBD2	TRBJ2-7	CASSLLASGIYEQYF	TGTGCCAGCAGCTTACTGGCTAGCGGGATCTACGAGCAGTACTTC
TRBV7-8	once	15	TRBD2	TRBJ2-1	CAMGPTSGRWNEQFF	TGTGCCATGGGGCCGACTAGCGGGAGGTGGAATGAGCAGTTCTTC
TRBV7-9	once	14	TRBD1	TRBJ2-1	CASSLRQGANEQFF	TGTGCCAGCAGCTTGCGGCAGGGGGCCAATGAGCAGTTCTTC
TRBV5-4	NA	17	NA	TRBJ1-3	CASSFGGAVFSGNTIYF	TGTGCCAGCAGCTTCGGGGGGGCCGTATTCTCTGGAAACACCATATATTTT
TRBV29-1	NA	13	NA	TRBJ1-2	CSVDTGGKNGYTF	TGCAGCGTTGATACGGGGGGCAAGAATGGCTACACCTTC
TRBV11-3	few	14	NA	TRBJ2-7	CASSPYSKPYEQYF	TGTGCCAGCAGTCCGTACAGCAAGCCCTACGAGCAGTACTTC
TRBV5-1	NA	14	TRBD1	TRBJ1-2	CASSLVDRADGYTF	TGCGCCAGCAGCTTGGTGGACAGGGCTGATGGCTACACCTTC
TRBV18	once	13	NA	TRBJ2-7	CASSPPSSYEQYF	TGTGCCAGCTCACCACCGAGTTCCTACGAGCAGTACTTC
TRBV4-1	NA	14	NA	TRBJ1-5	CASSQQGWDQPQHF	TGCGCCAGCAGCCAACAGGGCTGGGATCAGCCCCAGCATTTT
TRBV7-9	NA	14	TRBD1	TRBJ2-5	CASRQPGQKETQYF	TGTGCCAGCAGACAACCGGGACAGAAAGAGACCCAGTACTTC
TRBV10-3	NA	13	NA	TRBJ2-2	CAISTPGSGELFF	TGTGCCATCAGTACCCCGGGATCCGGGGAGCTGTTTTTT
TRBV9	NA	17	TRBD2	TRBJ2-3	CASSVAGLAGREDTQYF	TGTGCCAGCAGCGTAGCGGGACTAGCGGGAAGAGAAGATACGCAGTATTTT
TRBV7-3	once	13	NA	TRBJ1-1	CASSVDSGTEAFF	TGTGCCAGCAGCGTCGACAGTGGCACTGAAGCTTTCTTT
TRBV19	NA	16	NA	TRBJ1-2	CASSTLNVQTPQGYTF	TGTGCCAGTAGTACCCTGAATGTACAGACCCCTCAGGGCTACACCTTC
TRBV11-2	NA	14	NA	TRBJ1-4	CASSLFSSNEKLFF	TGTGCCAGCAGCTTGTTCTCCTCTAATGAAAAACTGTTTTTT
TRBV7-6	once	14	NA	TRBJ1-3	CASSGGLPGNTIYF	TGTGCCAGCAGCGGCGGCCTCCCCGGAAACACCATATATTTT
TRBV6-1	NA	16	TRBD1	TRBJ2-5	CASSERGRSTQETQYF	TGTGCCAGCAGTGAAAGGGGGCGAAGCACACAAGAGACCCAGTACTTC
TRBV6-5	NA	14	TRBD1	TRBJ1-2	CASGGTGGNYGYTF	TGTGCCAGTGGGGGTACAGGGGGCAATTATGGCTACACCTTC
TRBV7-9	NA	13	NA	TRBJ2-7	CASSWSGSYEQYF	TGTGCCAGCAGCTGGTCGGGCTCCTACGAGCAGTACTTC
TRBV11-3	NA	13	NA	TRBJ2-1	CASSSFQGHEQFF	TGTGCCAGCAGCTCCTTCCAGGGACACGAGCAGTTCTTC
TRBV6-5	NA	14	TRBD2	TRBJ2-5	CASRRTGGRETQYF	TGTGCCAGCAGACGGACGGGGGGGCGGGAGACCCAGTACTTC
TRBV27	NA	18	NA	TRBJ2-1	CASSPIGVGRGSYNEQFF	TGTGCCAGCAGTCCTATAGGGGTGGGGCGGGGTTCCTACAATGAGCAGTTCTTC
TRBV4-1	NA	14	TRBD1	TRBJ1-2	CASSQDQTGRGYTF	TGCGCCAGCAGCCAAGATCAGACAGGGAGAGGCTACACCTTC
TRBV6-6	NA	14	NA	TRBJ1-1	CASSYSLSQPEAFF	TGTGCCAGCAGTTACTCGCTAAGCCAACCTGAAGCTTTCTTT
TRBV2	NA	12	TRBD1	TRBJ2-7	CAVRDRVYEQYF	TGTGCCGTCCGGGACAGGGTTTACGAGCAGTACTTC
TRBV2	NA	14	NA	TRBJ1-1	CASSGGHVNTEAFF	TGTGCCAGCAGTGGTGGACACGTCAACACTGAAGCTTTCTTT
TRBV9	NA	16	TRBD1	TRBJ1-5	CASSFQTGAFNQPQHF	TGTGCCAGCAGCTTCCAGACAGGGGCTTTCAATCAGCCCCAGCATTTT
TRBV2	NA	15	TRBD2	TRBJ2-1	CASSGLAGVGNEQFF	TGTGCCAGCAGTGGACTAGCGGGAGTTGGCAATGAGCAGTTCTTC